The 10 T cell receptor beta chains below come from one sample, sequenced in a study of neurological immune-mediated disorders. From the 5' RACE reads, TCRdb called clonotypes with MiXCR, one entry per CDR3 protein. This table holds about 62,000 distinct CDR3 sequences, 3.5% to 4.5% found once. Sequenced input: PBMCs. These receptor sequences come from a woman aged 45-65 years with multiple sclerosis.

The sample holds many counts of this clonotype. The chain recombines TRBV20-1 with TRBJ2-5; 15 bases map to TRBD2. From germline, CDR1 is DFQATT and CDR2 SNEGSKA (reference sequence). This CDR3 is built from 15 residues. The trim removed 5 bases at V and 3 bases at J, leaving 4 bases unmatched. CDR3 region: CSAPRTSGREETQYF. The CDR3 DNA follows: TGCAGTGCTCCCCGGACTAGCGGGAGGGAAGAGACCCAGTACTTC.

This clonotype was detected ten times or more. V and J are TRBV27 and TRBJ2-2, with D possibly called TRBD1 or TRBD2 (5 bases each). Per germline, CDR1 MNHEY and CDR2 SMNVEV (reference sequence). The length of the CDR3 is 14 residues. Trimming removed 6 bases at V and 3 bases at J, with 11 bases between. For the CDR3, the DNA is TGTGCCAGCAGACCCCAGGGACACACCGGGGAGCTGTTTTTT. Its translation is CASRPQGHTGELFF.

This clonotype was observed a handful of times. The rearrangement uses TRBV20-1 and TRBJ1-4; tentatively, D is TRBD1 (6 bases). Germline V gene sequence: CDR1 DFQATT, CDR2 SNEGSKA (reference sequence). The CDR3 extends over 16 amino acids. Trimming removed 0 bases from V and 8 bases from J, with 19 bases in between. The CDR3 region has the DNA TGCAGTGCTAGAGATCCGTGGTGGGGGGCGGACGAAAAACTGTTTTTT. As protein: CSARDPWWGADEKLFF.

CDR3 in amino acids: CSARADRVETQYF. Written as DNA, the CDR3 is TGCAGTGCTAGAGCCGACAGGGTAGAGACCCAGTACTTC. V usage is TRBV20-1 and J usage is TRBJ2-5; TRBD1 matches 7 bases. Unmatched junction bases numbered 3, after V lost 1 base and J lost 4 bases. The CDR3 is made up of 13 amino acids. Germline-derived CDR1 and CDR2 are DFQATT and SNEGSKA (reference sequence).

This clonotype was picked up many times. As DNA, the CDR3 is TGTGCCAGCAGCCAGGCAGGGGTTGGCTACACCTTC. Encoded protein: CASSQAGVGYTF. V is TRBV4-2 and J is TRBJ1-2, with D maybe TRBD1 (6 bases). The length of the CDR3 is 12 residues. The V gene's germline CDR1 is LGHNA and CDR2 YNFKEQ. V shed 3 bases and J shed 7 bases, with 9 bases lying between them.

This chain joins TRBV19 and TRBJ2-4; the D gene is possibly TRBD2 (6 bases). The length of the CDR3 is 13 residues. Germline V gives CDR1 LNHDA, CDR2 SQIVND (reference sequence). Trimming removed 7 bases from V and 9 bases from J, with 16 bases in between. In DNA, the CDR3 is TGTGCCAGTAATCCACCGGGAGCGGGCATTCAGTACTTC. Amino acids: CASNPPGAGIQYF.

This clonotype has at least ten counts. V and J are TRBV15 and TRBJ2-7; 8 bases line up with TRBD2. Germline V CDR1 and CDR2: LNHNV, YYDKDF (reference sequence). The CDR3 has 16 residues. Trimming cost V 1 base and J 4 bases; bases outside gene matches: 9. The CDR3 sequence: CATSRGQGGGRYEQYF. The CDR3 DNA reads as TGTGCCACCAGCAGAGGACAAGGCGGGGGGCGGTACGAGCAGTACTTC.

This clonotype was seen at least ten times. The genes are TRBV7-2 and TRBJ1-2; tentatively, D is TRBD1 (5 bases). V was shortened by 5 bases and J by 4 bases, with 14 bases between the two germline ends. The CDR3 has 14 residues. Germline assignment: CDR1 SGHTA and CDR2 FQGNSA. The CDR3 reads CASSHPGPLYGYTF. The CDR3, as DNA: TGTGCCAGCAGCCACCCGGGACCCCTCTATGGCTACACCTTC.

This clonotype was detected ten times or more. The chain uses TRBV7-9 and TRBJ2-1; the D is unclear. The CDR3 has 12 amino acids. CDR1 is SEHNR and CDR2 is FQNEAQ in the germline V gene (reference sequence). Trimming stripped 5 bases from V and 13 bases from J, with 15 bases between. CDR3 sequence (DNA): TGTGCCAGCAGCCAGTCCTTCGGGCCACAGTTCTTC. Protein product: CASSQSFGPQFF.

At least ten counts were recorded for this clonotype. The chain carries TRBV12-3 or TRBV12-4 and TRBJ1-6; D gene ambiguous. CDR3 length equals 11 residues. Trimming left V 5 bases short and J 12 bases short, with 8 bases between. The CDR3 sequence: CASSEDGPLHF. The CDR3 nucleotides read TGTGCCAGCAGTGAAGATGGACCCCTCCACTTT.